One sample yielded the 12 T cell receptor beta chains listed below, sequenced in a study of T cells in Graves' hyperthyroidism and ophthalmopathy. Amplification targeted TCR beta CDR3 regions from RNA transcripts. TCR CDR3 regions were first amplified by RT-PCR with HTBI primers. TCRdb called the multiplex PCR reads again in MiXCR, with one record for every CDR3 protein. Among 400,000 or so distinct CDR3 sequences listed, 13% to 15% were seen once. Sequencing input: blood. The receptors derive from a woman aged 25 to 39 with Graves' ophthalmopathy.

This clonotype has ten or more counts. The chain employs TRBV4-2 and TRBJ2-1; unclear D gene. Germline V gene lookup returns CDR1 LGHNA and CDR2 YNFKEQ. The CDR3 has 16 residues. Trimming left V 0 bases short and J 5 bases short, with 14 bases between. CDR3 region: CASSQDPDPLNNEQFF. The CDR3 nucleotides read TGTGCCAGCAGCCAAGATCCGGATCCCCTCAACAATGAGCAGTTCTTC.

This clonotype turned up a few times. The chain couples TRBV4-1 to TRBJ1-6; D ambiguous. This CDR3 is 12 amino acids long. Trimming took off 0 bases at V and 14 bases at J, with 8 bases between the two ends. Germline CDR1 is MGHRA and CDR2 is YSYEKL. CDR3 residues: CASSQDSVTLHF. Here the CDR3 DNA reads TGCGCCAGCAGCCAAGATAGTGTTACCCTCCACTTT.

This clonotype was seen ten or more times. The chain carries TRBV19 and TRBJ1-1, with D hard to call. Trimming pared 5 bases from V and 2 bases from J, leaving 18 bases between. Germline V gene sequence: CDR1 LNHDA, CDR2 SQIVND (reference sequence). This CDR3 region has 16 residues. The CDR3 sequence is CASSSSRGGRNTEAFF. DNA of the CDR3: TGTGCCAGTAGTTCCTCTCGCGGAGGGAGAAACACTGAAGCTTTCTTT. Complete variable domain (other parts from reference TRBV19 and TRBJ1-1): DGGITQSPKYLFRKEGQNVTLSCEQNLNHDAMYWYRQDPGQGLRLIYYSQIVNDFQKGDIAEGYSVSREKKESFPLTVTSAQKNPTAFYLCASSSSRGGRNTEAFFGQGTRLTVV.

Remarks on this clonotype: A read error is possible here, since a much larger clone lies one base away. Given the absence of the conserved phenylalanine or tryptophan at the CDR3 end, a read error is likely. CDR3 in DNA: TGTGCCAGCAGTTACTCGCTGGGGTATGTGGAGACCCAGTACCTC. Protein product: CASSYSLGYVETQYL. This chain connects TRBV6-2 or TRBV6-3 to TRBJ2-5; D is uncertain. The ends were cut back, 0 bases at V and 5 bases at J, with 13 bases in the middle. The CDR3 is made up of 15 amino acids. Germline CDR1 reads MNHEY; CDR2 reads SVGEGT.

This clonotype occurred many times. The chain combines TRBV28 with TRBJ2-5, with D possibly being TRBD1 (5 bases). V lost 5 bases to trimming and J lost 5 bases, with 24 bases between them. The CDR3 spans 17 residues. From germline, CDR1 is MDHEN and CDR2 SYDVKM. The DNA of the CDR3 is TGTGCCAGCAGTCCCCGGGTCAGGGTTTTCGGTAGGGAGACCCAGTACTTC. Its translation is CASSPRVRVFGRETQYF. The complete variable domain, with remaining parts taken from reference TRBV28 and TRBJ2-5, reads DVKVTQSSRYLVKRTGEKVFLECVQDMDHENMFWYRQDPGLGLRLIYFSYDVKMKEKGDIPEGYSVSREKKERFSLILESASTNQTSMYLCASSPRVRVFGRETQYFGPGTRLLVL.

The rearrangement uses TRBV18 and TRBJ1-6; D not certain. Looked up from germline, CDR1 is KGHSH and CDR2 is LQKENI. V was trimmed by 4 bases and J by 2 bases, leaving 12 bases between them. The CDR3 totals 16 residues. The CDR3 region is CASSRPGRPYNSPLHF. The CDR3 DNA reads as TGTGCCAGCTCACGACCTGGGAGGCCCTATAATTCACCCCTCCACTTT.

CDR3 in amino acids: CASSSGDHYEQYF. The CDR3 DNA follows: TGTGCCAGCAGTTCGGGGGATCACTACGAGCAGTACTTC. V is TRBV6-5 and J is TRBJ2-7; a possible D gene is TRBD2 (6 bases). The germline V gene encodes CDR1 MNHEY and CDR2 SVGAGI. V dropped 4 bases and J dropped 3 bases, with 10 bases sitting between them. CDR3 length: 13 amino acids.

This chain links TRBV12-3 or TRBV12-4 with TRBJ2-7; 8 nucleotides align to TRBD2. V lost 6 bases and J lost 7; bases outside the gene matches: 8. The CDR3 extends over 13 amino acids. In DNA, the CDR3 is TGTGCCAGCAGCGGGGGGGCATTGCGAGAGCAGTACTTC. This codes for CASSGGALREQYF.

This clonotype was observed at least ten times. The chain carries TRBV7-6 and TRBJ2-3, with TRBD2 matching 10 bases. Germline CDR1 is SGHVS and CDR2 is FNYEAQ. The junction had 9 bases not matched to a gene; V was cut back by 4 bases and J by 5 bases. The length of the CDR3 is 16 residues. Written as DNA, the CDR3 is TGTGCCAGCAGCTATGAAAGCGGGGGGGCGGGAGATACGCAGTATTTT. Amino acid sequence: CASSYESGGAGDTQYF.

This clonotype has ten or more counts. V gene TRBV12-3 or TRBV12-4 combines with J gene TRBJ2-1; the D is unclear. The CDR3 has 11 amino acids. Trimming stripped 5 bases from V and 9 bases from J, with 8 bases between. For the CDR3, the DNA is TGTGCCAGCAGTGCGACCGGTGAGCAGTTCTTC. Encoded protein: CASSATGEQFF.

This clonotype has a count of ten or more. V is TRBV27 and J is TRBJ2-3; TRBD2 matches at 11 bases. CDR1 and CDR2 from the germline V gene are MNHEY and SMNVEV (reference sequence). Losses at the gene ends were 7 bases for V and 5 bases for J; bases not matched to a gene: 14. The CDR3 runs 17 residues. CDR3 nucleotide sequence: TGTGCCAGCACCCCAAGGCAGGGACTAGCGGAAGGAGATACGCAGTATTTT. Encoded protein: CASTPRQGLAEGDTQYF.

This clonotype appeared many times. The V gene is TRBV7-2, the J gene TRBJ1-5; TRBD1 agrees at 9 bases. The CDR3 loop spans 14 amino acids. Trimming cost V 2 bases and J 6 bases; bases outside gene matches: 2. Germline values: CDR1 SGHTA, CDR2 FQGNSA. This CDR3 reads CASSLTGGSQPQHF. The CDR3 bases are TGTGCCAGCAGCTTAACAGGGGGCAGTCAGCCCCAGCATTTT.